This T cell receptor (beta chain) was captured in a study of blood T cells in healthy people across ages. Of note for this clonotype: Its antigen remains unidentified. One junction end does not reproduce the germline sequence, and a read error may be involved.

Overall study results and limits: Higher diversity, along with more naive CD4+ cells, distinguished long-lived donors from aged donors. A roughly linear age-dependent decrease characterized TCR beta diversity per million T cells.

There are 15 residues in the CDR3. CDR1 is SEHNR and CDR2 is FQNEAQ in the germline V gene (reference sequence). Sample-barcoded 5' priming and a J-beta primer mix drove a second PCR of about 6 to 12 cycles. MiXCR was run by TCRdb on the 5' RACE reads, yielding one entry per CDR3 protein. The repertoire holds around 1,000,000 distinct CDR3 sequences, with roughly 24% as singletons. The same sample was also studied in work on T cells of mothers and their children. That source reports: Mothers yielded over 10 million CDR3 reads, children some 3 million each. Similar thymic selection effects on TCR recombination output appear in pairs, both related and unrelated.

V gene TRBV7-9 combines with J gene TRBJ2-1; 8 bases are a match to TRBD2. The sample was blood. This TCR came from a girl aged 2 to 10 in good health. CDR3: CASSSSGSSYNGQFF. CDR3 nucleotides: TGTGCCAGCAGCTCGAGCGGGAGCTCCTACAATGGGCAGTTCTTC.